The sample holds many counts of the clone carrying this TCR beta chain. The antigen is unknown. J gave up 7 bases and V 5 bases, and 14 bases lay outside the gene matches. Germline-derived CDR1 and CDR2 are MNHEY and SVGAGI. The CDR3 is 16 residues long. This sample was taken from a study of CD8 T cells in ankylosing spondylitis. Study findings and constraints: The disease-linked clones had a CD8+ phenotype and low blood frequencies. Blood of patients with ankylosing spondylitis appeared to be characterized by a TCR beta motif of seven or eight highly homologous variants.

One entry per CDR3 protein results from TCRdb running MiXCR on the 5' RACE reads. The sample holds 210,000 or so distinct CDR3 sequences, 7.5% to 9.5% seen once. This TCR was recovered from a female donor with ankylosing spondylitis or in good health (not recorded which). This rearrangement joins TRBV6-5 to TRBJ1-2, with 9 bases lining up with TRBD1. Sample: blood, either unsorted or a sorted T cell fraction (not recorded which). CDR3 bases: TGTGCCAGCAGTCTCAAAACTCCGGGACAGGGAGCTGGCTACACCTTC. It specifies CASSLKTPGQGAGYTF.